These 22 T cell receptor beta chains came from one sample sequenced in a study of blood T cell repertoires in COVID-19. TCRdb's table, derived via immunoSEQ multiplex PCR, lists solely in-frame clones and lacks some. Among roughly 250,000 clones listed, roughly 88% were seen once. Sequencing used PBMCs or T cells enriched from blood (not recorded which). These receptors came from a woman in her thirties or forties who had been exposed to COVID-19.

J is TRBJ2-7 and V is TRBV20-1; 7 bases line up with TRBD1. The CDR3 sequence is 16 residues long. Germline CDR1 reads DFQATT; CDR2 reads SNEGSKA (reference sequence). Trimming removed 3 bases from V and 3 bases from J; junction bases left unmatched: 14. The CDR3 region is CSASTPFDRVFYEQYF. The CDR3 bases are TGCAGTGCTAGTACCCCCTTTGACAGGGTTTTCTACGAGCAGTACTTC.

This chain uses TRBV7-3 with TRBJ1-3; no reliable D call. The CDR3 loop spans 16 amino acids. Looked up from germline, CDR1 is SGHTA and CDR2 is FQGTGA. Trimming removed 1 base at V and 1 base at J, with 11 bases between. DNA for the CDR3: TGTGCCAGCAGCTTAATGCCCTCCGGGTCTGGAAACACCATATATTTT. Encoded protein: CASSLMPSGSGNTIYF.

The chain recombines TRBV6-2 or TRBV6-3 with TRBJ1-4; 8 nucleotides line up with TRBD1. Trimming removed 5 bases from V and 4 bases from J; junction bases left unmatched: 3. The CDR3 covers 14 residues. Germline V gene data show CDR1 as MNHEY and CDR2 as SVGEGT. CDR3 region: CASSTTGDNEKLFF. CDR3 sequence (DNA): TGTGCCAGCAGTACGACAGGGGATAATGAAAAACTGTTTTTT.

V is TRBV11-2 and J is TRBJ2-7, with 9 bases identical to TRBD1. The V segment lost 5 bases and the J segment 5 bases; nucleotides outside the gene matches: 7. This CDR3 is built from 14 residues. The germline gives CDR1 SGHAT, CDR2 FQNNGV. Here the CDR3 DNA reads TGTGCCAGCAGCAAACCGGGACAGGGTGACGAGCAGTACTTC. This gives the protein CASSKPGQGDEQYF.

J is TRBJ1-2 and V is TRBV2; D call uncertain. Deletions cut 11 bases from V and 4 bases from J, with 17 bases between. Germline V gene data show CDR1 as SNHLY and CDR2 as FYNNEI. This CDR3 has 13 amino acids. CDR3: CALRRREFYGYTF. DNA for the CDR3: TGTGCCTTGCGCCGACGGGAATTCTATGGCTACACCTTC. The full variable domain, with the rest looked up from reference TRBV2 and TRBJ1-2, is EPEVTQTPSHQVTQMGQEVILRCVPISNHLYFYWYRQILGQKVEFLVSFYNNEISEKSEIFDDQFSVERPDGSNFTLKIRSTKLEDSAMYFCALRRREFYGYTFGSGTRLTVV.

This sequence joins TRBV6-5 and TRBJ1-2; maybe TRBD1 (5 bases). The CDR3 is made up of 14 amino acids. CDR1 and CDR2 (germline): MNHEY, SVGAGI. The V end lost 6 bases, the J end lost 2 bases, and 13 bases lay between the germline ends. The CDR3 DNA reads as TGTGCCAGCAGCCTAAGCTGGGGCAACTATGGCTACACCTTC. Encoded protein: CASSLSWGNYGYTF.

The chain carries TRBV2 and TRBJ1-1, with 8 positions matching TRBD1. V was clipped by 3 bases and J by 6 bases; unmatched bases: 9. From germline, CDR1 is SNHLY and CDR2 FYNNEI. The CDR3 is made up of 15 amino acids. CDR3 in DNA: TGTGCCAGCAGTGAGGGGGACAGGAGATTCTCTGAAGCTTTCTTT. This codes for CASSEGDRRFSEAFF. The whole variable domain, filled in from reference TRBV2 and TRBJ1-1, reads EPEVTQTPSHQVTQMGQEVILRCVPISNHLYFYWYRQILGQKVEFLVSFYNNEISEKSEIFDDQFSVERPDGSNFTLKIRSTKLEDSAMYFCASSEGDRRFSEAFFGQGTRLTVV.

The chain employs TRBV20-1 and TRBJ1-1; perhaps TRBD1 as D (6 bases). The CDR3 loop spans 11 amino acids. Germline V gene data show CDR1 as DFQATT and CDR2 as SNEGSKA (reference sequence). V lost 6 bases to trimming and J lost 4 bases, with 9 bases between them. The chain's CDR3 is CSAARGTEAFF. CDR3 coding DNA: TGCAGTGCAGCCAGGGGCACTGAAGCTTTCTTT.

V is TRBV28 and J is TRBJ2-5; the match to TRBD2 covers 9 bases. The V and J ends lost 5 bases and 8 bases, in that order; junction bases with no gene match: 9. Germline CDR1 is MDHEN and CDR2 is SYDVKM. The CDR3 covers 14 residues. CDR3 sequence: CASSPAGGQVTQYF. The CDR3 DNA is TGTGCCAGCAGTCCAGCGGGGGGCCAGGTAACCCAGTACTTC.

The chain recombines TRBV7-2 with TRBJ2-5, with D tentatively TRBD2 (6 bases). V was clipped by 4 bases and J by 0 bases, with 12 bases between them. The CDR3 spans 15 residues. The V gene's germline CDR1 is SGHTA and CDR2 FQGNSA. The DNA of the CDR3 is TGTGCCAGCAGCTGGGGGACTGCGTACCAAGAGACCCAGTACTTC. Residues: CASSWGTAYQETQYF.

The chain combines TRBV2 with TRBJ1-3; 7 nucleotides line up with TRBD1. The trim removed 6 bases at V and 1 base at J, leaving 9 bases unmatched. Germline lookup yields CDR1 SNHLY and CDR2 FYNNEI. The CDR3 contains 16 residues. CDR3 bases: TGTGCCAGCAGCGCCGGGACAGAAGGATCTGGAAACACCATATATTTT. It translates to CASSAGTEGSGNTIYF.

The rearrangement links TRBV29-1 to TRBJ1-1, with 9 bases identical to TRBD1. V was pared by 6 bases and J by 6 bases, with 2 bases of the junction left unmatched. This CDR3 comprises 11 residues. Germline CDR1 SQVTM, CDR2 ANQGSEA. The CDR3 DNA is TGCAGCGTGGGACAGGGCTCTGAAGCTTTCTTT. Its protein product is CSVGQGSEAFF.

The J gene is TRBJ1-4, the V gene TRBV5-4; 7 bases agree with TRBD1. Germline-derived CDR1 and CDR2 are SGHNT and YYREEE (reference sequence). J lost 5 bases, V lost 3 bases, and 7 bases had no gene match. This CDR3 is 15 amino acids long. CDR3 sequence: CASSSKAGGNEKLFF. Here the CDR3 DNA reads TGTGCCAGCAGCTCCAAGGCAGGGGGAAATGAAAAACTGTTTTTT.

The V and J genes are TRBV4-3 and TRBJ1-2, with 10 nucleotides matching TRBD1. CDR3 length: 15 residues. The germline gives CDR1 LGHNA, CDR2 YSLEER. J gave up 3 bases and V 0 bases, and 1 base lay outside the gene matches. DNA for the CDR3: TGCGCCAGCAGCCAAGATGGGACAGGGGACTATGGCTACACCTTC. This codes for CASSQDGTGDYGYTF.

This clone was seen just once. The V and J genes are TRBV18 and TRBJ1-2; D gene unclear. CDR3 length equals 14 residues. Germline CDR1 and CDR2: KGHSH and LQKENI. Deletions cut 2 bases from V and 8 bases from J, with 15 bases between. CDR3 nucleotide sequence: TGTGCCAGCTCACCAGGGCACAGAGCCCAGGGCTACACCTTC. This translates into CASSPGHRAQGYTF.

The V gene is TRBV18, the J gene TRBJ2-2, with 9 bases aligning to TRBD1. This CDR3 has 14 amino acids. Looked up from germline, CDR1 is KGHSH and CDR2 is LQKENI. The V gene end was trimmed by 3 bases and the J gene end by 5 bases; junction bases not matched to a gene: 1. The chain's CDR3 is CASSPGQGTGELFF. CDR3 nucleotide sequence: TGTGCCAGCTCACCGGGACAGGGTACCGGGGAGCTGTTTTTT. Together with reference TRBV18 and TRBJ2-2, the CDR3 gives the full variable domain: NAGVMQNPRHLVRRRGQEARLRCSPMKGHSHVYWYRQLPEEGLKFMVYLQKENIIDESGMPKERFSAEFPKEGPSILRIQQVVRGDSAAYFCASSPGQGTGELFFGEGSRLTVL.

J is TRBJ1-3 and V is TRBV3-1 (or the pseudogene TRBV3-2); D is undetermined. Germline assignment: CDR1 LGHDT and CDR2 YNNKEL (reference sequence). The CDR3 is 13 amino acids. V was cut by 3 bases and J by 2 bases, with 5 bases left in between. The CDR3 loop is CASSHQTGNTIYF. In DNA form, the CDR3 reads TGTGCCAGCAGCCACCAGACTGGAAACACCATATATTTT.

The rearrangement links TRBV18 to TRBJ2-5, with D possibly matching TRBD1 (6 bases). This CDR3 comprises 17 residues. The V gene lost 0 bases and the J gene lost 5 bases, with 19 bases spanning the gap. The germline V gene has CDR1 KGHSH and CDR2 LQKENI. Here the CDR3 reads CASSPPRGTSTGETQYF. CDR3 in DNA: TGTGCCAGCTCACCACCGAGGGGGACGTCAACTGGGGAGACCCAGTACTTC. Variable domain in full (rest from reference TRBV18 and TRBJ2-5): NAGVMQNPRHLVRRRGQEARLRCSPMKGHSHVYWYRQLPEEGLKFMVYLQKENIIDESGMPKERFSAEFPKEGPSILRIQQVVRGDSAAYFCASSPPRGTSTGETQYFGPGTRLLVL.

The rearrangement uses TRBV28 and TRBJ1-2; a possible D gene is TRBD1 (6 bases). CDR3 length: 14 residues. CDR1 is MDHEN, CDR2 SYDVKM, per germline. Deletions cut 3 bases from V and 4 bases from J, with 12 bases between. CDR3 nucleotides: TGTGCCAGCAGTTTTATGGACAGAAGCTATGGCTACACCTTC. Its translation is CASSFMDRSYGYTF.

The rearrangement joins TRBV18 to TRBJ1-4; D ambiguous. The CDR3 totals 18 residues. Trimming cost V 1 base and J 2 bases, with 17 bases left between them. Germline loops: CDR1 KGHSH, CDR2 LQKENI. The CDR3 DNA sequence: TGTGCCAGCTCACCACGACGGTCCGGGGATGGGACTAATGAAAAACTGTTTTTT. Amino acid sequence: CASSPRRSGDGTNEKLFF.

CDR3 protein: CASSLMVAATTGELFF. CDR3 bases: TGTGCCAGCAGCTTAATGGTAGCGGCAACCACCGGGGAGCTGTTTTTT. The chain employs TRBV7-3 and TRBJ2-2, with a weak D call TRBD2 (6 bases). V was clipped by 1 base and J by 4 bases, with 13 bases between them. From germline, CDR1 is SGHTA and CDR2 FQGTGA. This CDR3 has 16 residues.

The chain's CDR3 is CASSPDRGYNQPQHF. The CDR3 coding sequence is TGCGCCAGCAGCCCGGACAGGGGGTACAATCAGCCCCAGCATTTT. The chain recombines TRBV4-1 with TRBJ1-5; 10 bases agree with TRBD1. CDR1 is MGHRA, CDR2 YSYEKL, per germline. The CDR3 has 15 residues. V shed 4 bases, J shed 3 bases, and the junction held 3 bases outside the gene matches.